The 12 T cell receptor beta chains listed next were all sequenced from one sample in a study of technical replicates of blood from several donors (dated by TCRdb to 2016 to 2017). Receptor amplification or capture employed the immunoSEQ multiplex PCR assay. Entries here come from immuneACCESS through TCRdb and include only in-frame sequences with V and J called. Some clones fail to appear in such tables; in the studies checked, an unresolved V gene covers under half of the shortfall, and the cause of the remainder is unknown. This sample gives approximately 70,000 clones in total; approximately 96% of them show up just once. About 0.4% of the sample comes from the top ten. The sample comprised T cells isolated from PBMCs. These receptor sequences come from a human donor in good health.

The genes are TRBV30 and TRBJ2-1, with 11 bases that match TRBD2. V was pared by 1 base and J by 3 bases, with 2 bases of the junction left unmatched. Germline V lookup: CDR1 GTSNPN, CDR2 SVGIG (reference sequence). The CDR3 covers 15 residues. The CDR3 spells CAWSAGTSGYNEQFF. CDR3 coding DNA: TGTGCCTGGAGTGCCGGGACTAGCGGCTACAATGAGCAGTTCTTC.

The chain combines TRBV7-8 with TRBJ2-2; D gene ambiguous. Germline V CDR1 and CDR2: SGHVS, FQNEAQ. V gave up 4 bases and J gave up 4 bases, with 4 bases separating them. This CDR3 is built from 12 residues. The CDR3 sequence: CASSSGTGELFF. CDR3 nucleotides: TGTGCCAGCAGCTCGGGCACCGGGGAGCTGTTTTTT.

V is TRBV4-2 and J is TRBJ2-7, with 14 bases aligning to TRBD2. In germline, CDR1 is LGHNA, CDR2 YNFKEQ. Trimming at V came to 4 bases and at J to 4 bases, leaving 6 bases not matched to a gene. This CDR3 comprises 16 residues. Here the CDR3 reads CASSPSTSGRGYEQYF. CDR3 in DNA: TGTGCCAGCAGCCCGTCGACTAGCGGGAGGGGGTACGAGCAGTACTTC.

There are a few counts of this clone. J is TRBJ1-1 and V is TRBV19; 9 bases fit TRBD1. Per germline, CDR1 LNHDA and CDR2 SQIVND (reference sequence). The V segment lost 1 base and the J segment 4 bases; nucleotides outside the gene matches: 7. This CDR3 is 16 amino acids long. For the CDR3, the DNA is TGTGCCAGTAGTATAGGGACAGGGGAGGGTGCCACTGAAGCTTTCTTT. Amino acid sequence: CASSIGTGEGATEAFF.

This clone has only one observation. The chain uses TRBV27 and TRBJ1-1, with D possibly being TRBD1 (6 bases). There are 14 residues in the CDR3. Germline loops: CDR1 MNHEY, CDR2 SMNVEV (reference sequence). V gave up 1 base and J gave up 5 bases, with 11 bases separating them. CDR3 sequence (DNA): TGTGCCAGCAGTTTATGGGACCAGGGGACTGAAGCTTTCTTT. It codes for CASSLWDQGTEAFF.

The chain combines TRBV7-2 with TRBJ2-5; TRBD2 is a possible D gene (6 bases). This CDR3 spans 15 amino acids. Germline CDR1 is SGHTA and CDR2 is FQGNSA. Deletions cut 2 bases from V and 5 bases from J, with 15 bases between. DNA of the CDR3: TGTGCCAGCAGCTTAAGGCTGGGCCGGGGGGAGACCCAGTACTTC. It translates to CASSLRLGRGETQYF.

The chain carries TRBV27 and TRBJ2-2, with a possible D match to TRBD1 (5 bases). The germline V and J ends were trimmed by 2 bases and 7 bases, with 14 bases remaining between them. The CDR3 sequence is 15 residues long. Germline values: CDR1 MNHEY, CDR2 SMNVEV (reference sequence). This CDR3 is CASSLVPPGRGELFF. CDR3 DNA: TGTGCCAGCAGTTTAGTCCCCCCAGGGCGCGGGGAGCTGTTTTTT.

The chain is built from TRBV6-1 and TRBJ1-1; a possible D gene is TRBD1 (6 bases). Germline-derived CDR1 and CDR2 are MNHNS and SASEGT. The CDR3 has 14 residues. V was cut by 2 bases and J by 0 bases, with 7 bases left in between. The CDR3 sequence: CASSEQGMNTEAFF. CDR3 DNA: TGTGCCAGCAGTGAACAGGGGATGAACACTGAAGCTTTCTTT.

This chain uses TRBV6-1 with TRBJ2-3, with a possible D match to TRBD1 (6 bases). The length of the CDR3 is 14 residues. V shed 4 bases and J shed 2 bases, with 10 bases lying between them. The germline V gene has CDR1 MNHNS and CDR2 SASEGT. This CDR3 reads CASSVGAVTDTQYF. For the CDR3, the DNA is TGTGCCAGCAGTGTGGGGGCTGTCACAGATACGCAGTATTTT.

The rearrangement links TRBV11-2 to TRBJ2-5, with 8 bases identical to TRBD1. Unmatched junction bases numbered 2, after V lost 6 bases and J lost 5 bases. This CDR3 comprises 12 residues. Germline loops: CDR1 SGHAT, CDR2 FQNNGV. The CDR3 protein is CASSWTGETQYF. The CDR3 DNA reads TGTGCCAGCAGTTGGACAGGGGAGACCCAGTACTTC.

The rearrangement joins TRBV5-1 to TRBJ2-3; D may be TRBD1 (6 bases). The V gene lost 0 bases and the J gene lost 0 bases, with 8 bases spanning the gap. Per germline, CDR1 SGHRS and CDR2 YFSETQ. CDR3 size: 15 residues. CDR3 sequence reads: CASSLAGVSTDTQYF. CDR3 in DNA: TGCGCCAGCAGCTTGGCAGGGGTTAGCACAGATACGCAGTATTTT.

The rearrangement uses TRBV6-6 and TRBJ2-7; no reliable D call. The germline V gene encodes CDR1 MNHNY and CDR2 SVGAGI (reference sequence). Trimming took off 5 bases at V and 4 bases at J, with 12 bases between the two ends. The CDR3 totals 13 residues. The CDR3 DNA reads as TGTGCCAGCAGTACAGTAAACCCTTACGAGCAGTACTTC. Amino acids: CASSTVNPYEQYF.